This record covers a single T cell receptor (beta chain). What it binds is not known. These data belong to a study of cytomegalovirus exposure and HLA in healthy donors. The overall study: A prior study identified 110 million or so unique TCR beta sequences from about 179 million T cells. Broader study findings: In vitro checks showed that a few CMV-associated chains really do target CMV antigens. In a later analysis, compared with equally common non-associated chains, HLA-associated beta chains were more expanded.

A multiplex PCR was run with 60 Vbeta primers and 13 Jbeta primers. Measured with immunoSEQ multiplex PCR; TCRdb has only the in-frame clones, and not every one. The profile covers some 100,000 clones, with roughly 70% appearing a single time and roughly 12% taken by the ten largest. The CDR3 loop spans 16 amino acids. V lost 4 bases and J lost 5, with 18 bases in between. The germline V gene encodes CDR1 SNHLY and CDR2 FYNNEI. This chain joins TRBV2 and TRBJ2-1; D perhaps matches TRBD2 (5 bases). Specimen: PBMCs. This clonotype originated in a woman aged 50 to 65 in good health and CMV-seropositive. CDR3 coding DNA: TGTGCCAGCAGTGGGGGTGGGTCGAGGGCACACAATGAGCAGTTCTTC. Protein sequence: CASSGGGSRAHNEQFF. Full variable domain (missing parts from reference TRBV2 and TRBJ2-1): EPEVTQTPSHQVTQMGQEVILRCVPISNHLYFYWYRQILGQKVEFLVSFYNNEISEKSEIFDDQFSVERPDGSNFTLKIRSTKLEDSAMYFCASSGGGSRAHNEQFFGPGTRLTVL.